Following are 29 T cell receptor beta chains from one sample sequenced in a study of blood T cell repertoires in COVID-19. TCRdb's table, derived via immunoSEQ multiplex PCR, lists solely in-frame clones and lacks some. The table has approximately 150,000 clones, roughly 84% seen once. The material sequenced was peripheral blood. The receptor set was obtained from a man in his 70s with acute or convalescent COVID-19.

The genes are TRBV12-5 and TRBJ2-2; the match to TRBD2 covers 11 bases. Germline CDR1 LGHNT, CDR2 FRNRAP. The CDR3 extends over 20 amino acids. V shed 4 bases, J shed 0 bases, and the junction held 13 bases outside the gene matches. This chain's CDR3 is CASGSSSLAGGPPNTGELFF. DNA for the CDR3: TGTGCTAGTGGTTCCTCTAGCCTAGCGGGGGGCCCCCCGAACACCGGGGAGCTGTTTTTT.

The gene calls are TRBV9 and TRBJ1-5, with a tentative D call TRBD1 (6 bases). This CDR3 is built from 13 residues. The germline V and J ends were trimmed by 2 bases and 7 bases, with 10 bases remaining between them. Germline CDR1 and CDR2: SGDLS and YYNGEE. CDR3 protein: CASSVDQGQPQHF. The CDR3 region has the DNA TGTGCCAGCAGCGTCGACCAGGGGCAGCCCCAGCATTTT. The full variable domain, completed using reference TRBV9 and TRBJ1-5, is DSGVTQTPKHLITATGQRVTLRCSPRSGDLSVYWYQQSLDQGLQFLIQYYNGEERAKGNILERFSAQQFPDLHSELNLSSLELGDSALYFCASSVDQGQPQHFGDGTRLSIL.

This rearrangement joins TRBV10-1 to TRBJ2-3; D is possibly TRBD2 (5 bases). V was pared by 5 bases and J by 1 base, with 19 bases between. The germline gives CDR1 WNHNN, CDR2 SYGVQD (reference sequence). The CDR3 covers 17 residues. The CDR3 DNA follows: TGCGCCAGCAGTACCGGGATAAATCCCTTTGGCACAGATACGCAGTATTTT. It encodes CASSTGINPFGTDTQYF.

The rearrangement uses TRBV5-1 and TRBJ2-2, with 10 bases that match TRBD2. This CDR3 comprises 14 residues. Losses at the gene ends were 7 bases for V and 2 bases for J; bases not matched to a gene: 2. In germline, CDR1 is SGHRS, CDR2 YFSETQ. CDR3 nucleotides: TGCGCCAGCCGGACTAGCGGCAACACCGGGGAGCTGTTTTTT. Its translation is CASRTSGNTGELFF.

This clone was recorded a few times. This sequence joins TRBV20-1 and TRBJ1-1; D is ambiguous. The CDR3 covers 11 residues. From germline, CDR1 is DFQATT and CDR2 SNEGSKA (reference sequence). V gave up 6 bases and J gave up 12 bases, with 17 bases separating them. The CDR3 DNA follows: TGCAGTGCCGCGCTCGGTCCGCGAACTTTCTTT. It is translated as CSAALGPRTFF.

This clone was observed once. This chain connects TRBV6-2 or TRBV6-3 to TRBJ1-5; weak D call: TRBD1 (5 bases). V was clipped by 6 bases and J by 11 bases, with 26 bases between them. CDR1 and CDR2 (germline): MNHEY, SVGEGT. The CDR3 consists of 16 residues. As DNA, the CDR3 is TGTGCCAGCAGCCGGGGGGGAGCTAGGGTCTTGGGGGCCCAGCATTTT. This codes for CASSRGGARVLGAQHF.

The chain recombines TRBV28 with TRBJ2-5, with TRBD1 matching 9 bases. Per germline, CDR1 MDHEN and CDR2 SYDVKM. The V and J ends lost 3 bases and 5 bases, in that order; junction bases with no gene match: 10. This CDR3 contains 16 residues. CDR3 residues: CASSLIFTGGLETQYF. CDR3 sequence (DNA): TGTGCCAGCAGTTTGATTTTTACAGGGGGCTTGGAGACCCAGTACTTC.

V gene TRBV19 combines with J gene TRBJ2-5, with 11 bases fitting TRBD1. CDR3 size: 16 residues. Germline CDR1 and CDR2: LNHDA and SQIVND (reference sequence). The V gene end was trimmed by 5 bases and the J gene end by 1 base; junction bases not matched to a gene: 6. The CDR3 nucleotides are TGTGCCAGTAGTCTGAGGACAGGGGGCTTCCAAGAGACCCAGTACTTC. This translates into CASSLRTGGFQETQYF.

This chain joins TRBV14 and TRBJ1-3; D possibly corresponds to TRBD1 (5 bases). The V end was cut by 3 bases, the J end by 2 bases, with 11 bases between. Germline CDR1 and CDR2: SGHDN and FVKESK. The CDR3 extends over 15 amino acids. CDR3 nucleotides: TGTGCCAGCAGCCATAAGGGGATGGCTGGAAACACCATATATTTT. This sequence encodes CASSHKGMAGNTIYF. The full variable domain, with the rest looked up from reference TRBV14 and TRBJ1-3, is EAGVTQFPSHSVIEKGQTVTLRCDPISGHDNLYWYRRVMGKEIKFLLHFVKESKQDESGMPNNRFLAERTGGTYSTLKVQPAELEDSGVYFCASSHKGMAGNTIYFGEGSWLTVV.

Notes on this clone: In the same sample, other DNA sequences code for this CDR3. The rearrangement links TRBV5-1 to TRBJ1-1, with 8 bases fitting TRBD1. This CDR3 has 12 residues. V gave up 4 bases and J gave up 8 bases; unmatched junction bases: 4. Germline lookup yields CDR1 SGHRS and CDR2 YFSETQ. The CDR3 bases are TGCGCCAGCAGCCTCGACAGGGGCGAAGCTTTCTTT. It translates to CASSLDRGEAFF.

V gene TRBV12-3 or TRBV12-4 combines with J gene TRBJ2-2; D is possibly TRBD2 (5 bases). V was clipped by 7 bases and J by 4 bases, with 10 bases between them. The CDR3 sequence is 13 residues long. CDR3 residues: CASTSSGTGELFF. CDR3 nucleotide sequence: TGTGCCAGCACCTCCAGCGGCACCGGGGAGCTGTTTTTT.

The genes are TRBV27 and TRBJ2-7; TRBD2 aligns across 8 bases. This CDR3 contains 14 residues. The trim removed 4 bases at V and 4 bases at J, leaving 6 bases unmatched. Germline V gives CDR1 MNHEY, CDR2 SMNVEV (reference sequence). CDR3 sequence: CASSSTGGTYEQYF. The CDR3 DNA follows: TGTGCCAGCAGTTCAACGGGGGGGACTTACGAGCAGTACTTC.

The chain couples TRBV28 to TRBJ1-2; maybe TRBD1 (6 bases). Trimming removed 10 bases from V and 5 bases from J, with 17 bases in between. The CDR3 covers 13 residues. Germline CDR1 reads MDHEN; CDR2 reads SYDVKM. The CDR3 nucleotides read TGTGCCACGTTACAGGGCGCAACATATGGCTACACCTTC. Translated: CATLQGATYGYTF.

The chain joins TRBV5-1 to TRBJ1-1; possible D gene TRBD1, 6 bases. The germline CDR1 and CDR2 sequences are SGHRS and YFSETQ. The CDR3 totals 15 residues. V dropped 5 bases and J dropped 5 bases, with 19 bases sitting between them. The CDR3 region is CASSHGDTRGTEAFF. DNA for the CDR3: TGCGCCAGCAGTCACGGGGACACCAGGGGTACTGAAGCTTTCTTT.

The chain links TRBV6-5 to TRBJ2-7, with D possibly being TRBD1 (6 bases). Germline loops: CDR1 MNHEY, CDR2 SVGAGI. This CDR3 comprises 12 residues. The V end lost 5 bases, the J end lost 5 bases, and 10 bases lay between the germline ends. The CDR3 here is CASSTGYNEQYF. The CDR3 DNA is TGTGCCAGCAGTACAGGGTATAACGAGCAGTACTTC.

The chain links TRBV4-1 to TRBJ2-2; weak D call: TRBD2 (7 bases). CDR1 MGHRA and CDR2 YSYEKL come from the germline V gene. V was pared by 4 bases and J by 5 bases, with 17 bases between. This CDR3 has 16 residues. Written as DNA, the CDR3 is TGCGCCAGCAGCCCCCACCGGGGGGCGCAGACCGGGGAGCTGTTTTTT. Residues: CASSPHRGAQTGELFF.

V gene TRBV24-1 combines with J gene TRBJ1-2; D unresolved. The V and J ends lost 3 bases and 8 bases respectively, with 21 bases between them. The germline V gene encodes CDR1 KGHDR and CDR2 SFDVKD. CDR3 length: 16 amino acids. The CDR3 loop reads CATSDSRPGATGGYTF. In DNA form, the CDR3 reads TGTGCCACCAGTGATAGCCGTCCGGGAGCAACGGGAGGCTACACCTTC.

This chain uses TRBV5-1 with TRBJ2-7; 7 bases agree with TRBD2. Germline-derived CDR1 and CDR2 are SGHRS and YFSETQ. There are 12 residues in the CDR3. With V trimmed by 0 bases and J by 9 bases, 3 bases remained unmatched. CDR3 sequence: CASSLEGRGQYF. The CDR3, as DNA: TGCGCCAGCAGCTTGGAAGGGAGGGGGCAGTACTTC.

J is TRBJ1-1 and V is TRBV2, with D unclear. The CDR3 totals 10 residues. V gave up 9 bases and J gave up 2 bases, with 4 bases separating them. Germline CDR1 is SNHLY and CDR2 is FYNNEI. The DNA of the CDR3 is TGTGCCAGTATAAACACTGAAGCTTTCTTT. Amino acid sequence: CASINTEAFF.

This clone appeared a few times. As DNA, the CDR3 is TGTGCCAGCTCACCCGGCCAGGGCTTCACTGAAGCTTTCTTT. It encodes CASSPGQGFTEAFF. V is TRBV18 and J is TRBJ1-1, with D possibly matching TRBD1 (5 bases). The CDR3 consists of 14 residues. With 3 bases removed from V and 4 bases from J, the gap between germline ends came to 12 bases. The germline gives CDR1 KGHSH, CDR2 LQKENI.

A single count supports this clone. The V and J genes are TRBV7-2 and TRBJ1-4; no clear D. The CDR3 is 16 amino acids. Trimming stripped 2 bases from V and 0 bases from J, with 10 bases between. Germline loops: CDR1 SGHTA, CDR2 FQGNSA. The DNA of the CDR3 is TGTGCCAGCAGCTTATCCCTTGTAGCAACTAATGAAAAACTGTTTTTT. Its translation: CASSLSLVATNEKLFF.

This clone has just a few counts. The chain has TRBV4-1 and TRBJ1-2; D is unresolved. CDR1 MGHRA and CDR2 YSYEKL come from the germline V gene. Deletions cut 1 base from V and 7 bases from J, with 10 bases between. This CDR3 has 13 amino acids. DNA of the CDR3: TGCGCCAGCAGCCAAGTCCAGGCTTTTGGCTACACCTTC. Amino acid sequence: CASSQVQAFGYTF.

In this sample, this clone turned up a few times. This chain's CDR3 is CASSYRSMNTEAFF. CDR3 coding DNA: TGTGCCAGCAGCTACAGGAGCATGAACACTGAAGCTTTCTTT. V and J are TRBV7-2 and TRBJ1-1; tentative D call: TRBD1 (5 bases). The CDR3 is made up of 14 amino acids. The V gene lost 4 bases and the J gene lost 0 bases, with 9 bases spanning the gap. Germline V gene data show CDR1 as SGHTA and CDR2 as FQGNSA.

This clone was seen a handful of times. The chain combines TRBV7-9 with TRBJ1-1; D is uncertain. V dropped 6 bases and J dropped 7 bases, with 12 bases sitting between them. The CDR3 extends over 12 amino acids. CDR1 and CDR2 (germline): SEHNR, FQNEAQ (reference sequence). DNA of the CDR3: TGTGCCAGCAGGTCCCGCGACATTGAAGCTTTCTTT. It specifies CASRSRDIEAFF.

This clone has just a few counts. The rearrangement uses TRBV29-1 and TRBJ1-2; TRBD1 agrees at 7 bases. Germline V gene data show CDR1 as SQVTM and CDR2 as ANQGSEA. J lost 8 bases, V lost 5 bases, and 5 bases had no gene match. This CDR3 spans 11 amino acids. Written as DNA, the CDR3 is TGCAGCGTTCTACAGGGGAACGGCTACACCTTC. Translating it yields CSVLQGNGYTF.

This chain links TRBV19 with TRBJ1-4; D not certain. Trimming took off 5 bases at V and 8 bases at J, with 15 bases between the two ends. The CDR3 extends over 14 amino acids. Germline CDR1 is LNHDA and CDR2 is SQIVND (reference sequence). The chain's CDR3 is CASSQSGVREKLFF. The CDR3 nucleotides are TGTGCCAGTAGTCAGTCCGGGGTTCGCGAAAAACTGTTTTTT.

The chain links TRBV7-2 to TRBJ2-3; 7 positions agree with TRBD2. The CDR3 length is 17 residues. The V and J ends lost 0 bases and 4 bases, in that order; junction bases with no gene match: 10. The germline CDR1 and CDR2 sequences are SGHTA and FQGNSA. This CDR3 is CASSLARGSMNADTQYF. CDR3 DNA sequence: TGTGCCAGCAGCTTAGCGCGGGGGTCGATGAATGCAGATACGCAGTATTTT.

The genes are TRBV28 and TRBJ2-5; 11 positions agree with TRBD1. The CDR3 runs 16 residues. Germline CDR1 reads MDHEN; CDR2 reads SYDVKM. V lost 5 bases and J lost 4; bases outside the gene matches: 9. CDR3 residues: CASSPLDRGRLETQYF. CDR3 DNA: TGTGCCAGCAGTCCACTGGACAGGGGGCGCTTAGAGACCCAGTACTTC.

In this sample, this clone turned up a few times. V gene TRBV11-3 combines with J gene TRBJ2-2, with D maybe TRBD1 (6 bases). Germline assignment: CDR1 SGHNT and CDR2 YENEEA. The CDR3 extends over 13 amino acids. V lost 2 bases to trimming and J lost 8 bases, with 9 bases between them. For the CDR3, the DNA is TGTGCCAGCAGCTTAACAGGGCCGGGGGAGCTGTTTTTT. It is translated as CASSLTGPGELFF.